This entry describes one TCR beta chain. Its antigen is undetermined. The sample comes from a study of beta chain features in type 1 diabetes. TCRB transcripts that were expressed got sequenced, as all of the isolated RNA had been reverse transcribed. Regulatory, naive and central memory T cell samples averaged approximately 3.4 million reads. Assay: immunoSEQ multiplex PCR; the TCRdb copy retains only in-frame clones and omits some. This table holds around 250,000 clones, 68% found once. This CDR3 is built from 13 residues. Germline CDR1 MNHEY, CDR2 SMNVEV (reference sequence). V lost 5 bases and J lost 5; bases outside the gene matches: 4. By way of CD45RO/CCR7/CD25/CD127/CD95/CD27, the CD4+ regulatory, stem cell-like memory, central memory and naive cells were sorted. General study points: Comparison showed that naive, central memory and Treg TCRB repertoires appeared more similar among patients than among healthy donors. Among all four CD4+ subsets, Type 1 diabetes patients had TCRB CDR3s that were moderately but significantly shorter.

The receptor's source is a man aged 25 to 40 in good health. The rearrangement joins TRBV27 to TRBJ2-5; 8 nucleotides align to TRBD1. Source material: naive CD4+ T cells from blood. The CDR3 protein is CASSLRGLETQYF. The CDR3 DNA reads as TGTGCCAGCAGTCTCAGGGGGCTGGAGACCCAGTACTTC.